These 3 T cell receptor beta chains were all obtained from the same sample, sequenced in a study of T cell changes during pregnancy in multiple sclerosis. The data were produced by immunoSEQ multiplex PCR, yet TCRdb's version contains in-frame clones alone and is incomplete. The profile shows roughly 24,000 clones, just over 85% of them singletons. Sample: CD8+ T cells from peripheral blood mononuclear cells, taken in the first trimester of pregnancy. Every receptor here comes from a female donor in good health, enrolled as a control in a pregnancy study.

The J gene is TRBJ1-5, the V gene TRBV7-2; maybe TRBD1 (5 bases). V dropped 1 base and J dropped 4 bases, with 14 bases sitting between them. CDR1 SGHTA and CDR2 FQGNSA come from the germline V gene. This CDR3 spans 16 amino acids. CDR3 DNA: TGTGCCAGCAGCTTAGGGTCAGGGTATGTGAATCAGCCCCAGCATTTT. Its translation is CASSLGSGYVNQPQHF. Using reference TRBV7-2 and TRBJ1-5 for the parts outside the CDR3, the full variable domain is GAGVSQSPSNKVTEKGKDVELRCDPISGHTALYWYRQSLGQGLEFLIYFQGNSAPDKSGLPSDRFSAERTGGSVSTLTIQRTQQEDSAVYLCASSLGSGYVNQPQHFGDGTRLSIL.

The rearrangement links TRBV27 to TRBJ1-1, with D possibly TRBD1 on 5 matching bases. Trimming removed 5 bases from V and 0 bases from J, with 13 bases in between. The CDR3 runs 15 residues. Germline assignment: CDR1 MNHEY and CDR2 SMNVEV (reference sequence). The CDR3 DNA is TGTGCCAGCAGTCCGACAGTAGGGGTGAACACTGAAGCTTTCTTT. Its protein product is CASSPTVGVNTEAFF.

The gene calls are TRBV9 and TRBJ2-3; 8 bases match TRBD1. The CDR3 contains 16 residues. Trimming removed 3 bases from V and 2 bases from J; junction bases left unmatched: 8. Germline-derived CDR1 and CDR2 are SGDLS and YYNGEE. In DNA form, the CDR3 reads TGTGCCAGCAGCGCCCCCCCGGACAGGGTCACAGATACGCAGTATTTT. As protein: CASSAPPDRVTDTQYF.